The 13 T cell receptor beta chains listed next were all sequenced from one sample in a study of cytomegalovirus exposure and HLA in healthy donors. Researchers ran the PCR with 60 Vbeta and 13 Jbeta primers. Clones were read by immunoSEQ multiplex PCR, and TCRdb kept only the in-frame ones, dropping some. This sample has fewer than 90,000 clones, with about 77% found just once. Sequencing input: PBMCs. These receptors came from a male donor in good health and CMV-seropositive.

V gene TRBV4-2 combines with J gene TRBJ2-3; the match to TRBD2 covers 9 bases. The trim removed 1 base at V and 7 bases at J, leaving 6 bases unmatched. Germline V gives CDR1 LGHNA, CDR2 YNFKEQ. The CDR3 loop spans 15 amino acids. CDR3 sequence (DNA): TGTGCCAGCAGCCAAGCCCCTAGCGGGACATATACGCAGTATTTT. Protein sequence: CASSQAPSGTYTQYF.

The chain combines TRBV9 with TRBJ2-7, with D possibly matching TRBD1 (6 bases). V was trimmed by 0 bases and J by 6 bases, leaving 16 bases between them. Germline V CDR1 and CDR2: SGDLS, YYNGEE. The CDR3 has 15 amino acids. For the CDR3, the DNA is TGTGCCAGCAGCGTAGCGGCAGGGGTTGGTGGCGAGCAGTACTTC. This sequence encodes CASSVAAGVGGEQYF. Drawing the rest from reference TRBV9 and TRBJ2-7, the complete variable domain is DSGVTQTPKHLITATGQRVTLRCSPRSGDLSVYWYQQSLDQGLQFLIQYYNGEERAKGNILERFSAQQFPDLHSELNLSSLELGDSALYFCASSVAAGVGGEQYFGPGTRLTVT.

This rearrangement joins TRBV18 to TRBJ2-7; TRBD1 might be the D (5 bases). CDR1 and CDR2 (germline): KGHSH, LQKENI. The CDR3 totals 12 residues. With 6 bases removed from V and 0 bases from J, the gap between germline ends came to 6 bases. For the CDR3, the DNA is TGTGCCAGCTCTCAGGGCTCCTACGAGCAGTACTTC. Translating it yields CASSQGSYEQYF.

The V call is TRBV28, the J call TRBJ1-2, with a weak D call TRBD1 (6 bases). This CDR3 has 14 residues. V shed 2 bases and J shed 10 bases, with 17 bases lying between them. Germline CDR1 is MDHEN and CDR2 is SYDVKM. CDR3 residues: CASSLESGHPHYTF. In nucleotides, the CDR3 is TGTGCCAGCAGTTTAGAGTCGGGACACCCACACTACACCTTC.

CDR3 protein: CAWSATRRAGGRDEQFF. The DNA of the CDR3 is TGTGCCTGGAGTGCCACGAGGAGAGCGGGAGGGCGGGATGAGCAGTTCTTC. This chain connects TRBV30 to TRBJ2-1; the match to TRBD2 covers 10 bases. This CDR3 is 17 amino acids long. With 1 base clipped from V and 8 bases from J, the junction kept 14 bases outside the gene matches. Germline CDR1 reads GTSNPN; CDR2 reads SVGIG (reference sequence).

This sequence joins TRBV18 and TRBJ1-4; 8 bases are shared with TRBD1. CDR3 length: 16 residues. V lost 5 bases and J lost 5; bases outside the gene matches: 10. The germline CDR1 and CDR2 sequences are KGHSH and LQKENI. The CDR3 DNA is TGTGCCAGCTCAATCCAGGGGGCGAGGTGGAATGAAAAACTGTTTTTT. Amino acids: CASSIQGARWNEKLFF.

The chain combines TRBV2 with TRBJ1-1, with 10 bases fitting TRBD1. The germline gives CDR1 SNHLY, CDR2 FYNNEI. The ends lost 4 bases at V and 9 bases at J; junction bases unmatched: 8. This CDR3 region has 14 residues. The DNA of the CDR3 is TGTGCCAGCAGTGCGAGACAGGGGGCGTTGAAAGCTTTCTTT. Amino acid sequence: CASSARQGALKAFF.

In its sample, this clone was seen once. The chain recombines TRBV4-1 with TRBJ1-5, with a tentative D call TRBD1 (5 bases). Germline values: CDR1 MGHRA, CDR2 YSYEKL. The CDR3 consists of 15 residues. The ends were cut back, 7 bases at V and 0 bases at J, with 13 bases in the middle. DNA for the CDR3: TGCGCCAGCAAAGGACAAAAAGGTAGCAATCAGCCCCAGCATTTT. It yields the protein CASKGQKGSNQPQHF.

As for this clone: Compared with germline, one end of the junction differs, possibly owing to a read error. V gene TRBV25-1 combines with J gene TRBJ1-3; TRBD1 matches 7 bases. Germline assignment: CDR1 MGHDK and CDR2 SYGVNS. This CDR3 region has 12 residues. CDR3 sequence: CASSGDPGQRHF. The CDR3 bases are TGTGCCAGCAGTGGAGATCCGGGACAGCGGCATTTT.

The chain is built from TRBV9 and TRBJ1-5, with 8 bases that match TRBD1. V trimming: 3 bases; J trimming: 6 bases; junction bases outside the gene matches: 8. The CDR3 loop spans 15 amino acids. Germline V gene sequence: CDR1 SGDLS, CDR2 YYNGEE. DNA for the CDR3: TGTGCCAGCAGCGGACAGGGGTTAGAGACTCAGCCCCAGCATTTT. Translation gives CASSGQGLETQPQHF. The whole variable domain, filled in from reference TRBV9 and TRBJ1-5, reads DSGVTQTPKHLITATGQRVTLRCSPRSGDLSVYWYQQSLDQGLQFLIQYYNGEERAKGNILERFSAQQFPDLHSELNLSSLELGDSALYFCASSGQGLETQPQHFGDGTRLSIL.

The V call is TRBV28, the J call TRBJ2-7, with 11 bases matching TRBD2. V dropped 5 bases and J dropped 1; count of bases not matched to a gene: 4. Per the germline V gene, CDR1 is MDHEN and CDR2 is SYDVKM. There are 15 residues in the CDR3. Written as DNA, the CDR3 is TGTGCCAGCAGTGTCACTAGCGGGAGATCCTACGAGCAGTACTTC. It yields the protein CASSVTSGRSYEQYF.

The genes are TRBV7-2 and TRBJ1-2; no clear D gene. The CDR3 is made up of 15 amino acids. Trimming took 6 bases from V and 0 from J, leaving 14 bases between them. The V gene's germline CDR1 is SGHTA and CDR2 FQGNSA. CDR3: CASRSREPSNYGYTF. The CDR3 nucleotides are TGTGCCAGCAGGAGTCGAGAACCTTCTAACTATGGCTACACCTTC.

This chain connects TRBV9 to TRBJ1-2; D not certain. This CDR3 spans 16 amino acids. With 0 bases removed from V and 4 bases from J, the gap between germline ends came to 16 bases. Germline-derived CDR1 and CDR2 are SGDLS and YYNGEE. Here the CDR3 DNA reads TGTGCCAGCAGCGTAGATGTTTTGGGGAGCCTCTATGGCTACACCTTC. Translation: CASSVDVLGSLYGYTF. The full variable domain, its missing parts supplied by reference TRBV9 and TRBJ1-2, is DSGVTQTPKHLITATGQRVTLRCSPRSGDLSVYWYQQSLDQGLQFLIQYYNGEERAKGNILERFSAQQFPDLHSELNLSSLELGDSALYFCASSVDVLGSLYGYTFGSGTRLTVV.